This section outlines one TCR beta chain sequence together with its context. What it binds is not known. Primers for the PCR totalled 60 Vbeta and 13 Jbeta. Sequencing was performed with immunoSEQ multiplex PCR; in TCRdb, only in-frame clones are kept and a portion is missing. The data hold roughly 71,000 clones, with around 73% observed a single time. The sample comes from a study of cytomegalovirus exposure and HLA in healthy donors. Study-level results: Evidence from a later analysis indicated that most CMV-associated TCR beta chains looked HLA-restricted. In a later analysis, V- and J-gene trimming of beta chains associated with a DCLRE1C missense variant, replicated independently. The study recorded about 160 TCR beta chains that were cytomegalovirus-associated. Per a later analysis, HLA-associated TCR beta chains showed more clonal expansion than other, equally common TCR beta chains.

The sequencing input was PBMCs. This TCR derives from a girl between 10 and 17 years old in good health and CMV-seropositive.

The chain's CDR3 is CASSLDSYNEQFF. The CDR3 DNA reads TGTGCCAGCAGCTTAGACAGCTACAATGAGCAGTTCTTC. The rearrangement joins TRBV7-2 to TRBJ2-1; D is undetermined. CDR1 is SGHTA and CDR2 is FQGNSA in the germline V gene. Trimming took 1 base from V and 3 from J, leaving 4 bases between them. The CDR3 is 13 amino acids.